This T cell receptor beta chain was captured by sequencing in a study of technical replicates of blood from a few donors. The CDR3 extends over 11 amino acids. Per germline, CDR1 SEHNR and CDR2 FQNEAQ (reference sequence). V was trimmed by 8 bases and J by 3 bases, leaving 7 bases between them. This table comes from immunoSEQ multiplex PCR, and its TCRdb copy is limited to in-frame clones, with some not included. The table records fewer than 90,000 clones, around 94% of them present only once. The sequence derives from a human donor in good health. The chain couples TRBV7-9 to TRBJ1-1; D not certain. Input material: T cells isolated from PBMCs. The CDR3 bases are TGTGCCAGCCGCGGGGACACTGAAGCTTTCTTT. Translated: CASRGDTEAFF.